What follows is one TCR beta chain and its context. What it binds is unknown. Triplicates of over 250,000 cells were sorted from each CD8+ T cell subset. CD45RO-CCR7+CD27+CD95- defined naive CD8+ T cells. This sample is part of a study of CXCR3-negative and CXCR3-positive naive CD8 T cells. The libraries of TRB cDNA were prepared using 5' RACE with UMI labels. TCRdb re-called the 5' RACE reads; every CDR3 protein appears as one record, without DNA. With fewer than 90,000 distinct CDR3 sequences in the sample, the ten largest clones hold roughly 0.48%. Findings of the study overall: Researchers report that CXCR3-positive naive cells carry more hydrophobic TRB CDR3s than CXCR3-negative naive cells.

This CDR3 is 12 amino acids long. CDR1 and CDR2 from the germline V gene are SNHLY and FYNNEI. The rearrangement joins TRBV2 to TRBJ2-1. Sequencing used naive CXCR3+ CD8+ T cells from blood. The subset: CD45RO-CCR7+CD27+CD95- naive CD8+ T cells expressing CXCR3 (TNR3+). The receptor was derived from a human donor in good health. Some clones in this sample may be carry-over from other donors' samples. The CDR3 loop reads CASSDQYNEQFF.